The clone carrying this T cell receptor beta chain appeared a few times. Its antigen is unidentified. The sample is drawn from a study of T and B cells in COVID-19 patients. Study-level information: Of about 22 active-infection patients, under 19 carried comorbidities linked to unfavorable COVID-19 outcome.

Multiplex PCR with BIOMED2 TRB-A/B primer pools amplified TRB rearrangements. TCRdb used MiXCR to reprocess the multiplex PCR reads, holding one entry per CDR3 protein. The sample contains around 10,000 distinct CDR3 sequences, approximately 33% of which appear only once. Germline V gene data show CDR1 as MNHEY and CDR2 as SVGAGI. The V end lost 2 bases, the J end lost 2 bases, and 14 bases lay between the germline ends. This CDR3 spans 16 amino acids. From blood, about 220-500 ng of genomic DNA served as TRB template. Overall study findings and caveats: Exclusive to the recovered cohort were roughly 2,000 TCR clusters, 30 to 40 of them with low generation probability.

This TCR derives from a human donor with active COVID-19. The specimen was blood. V is TRBV6-5 and J is TRBJ2-3; no clear D gene. This chain's CDR3 is CASSYGGRTDTDTQYF. CDR3 DNA: TGTGCCAGCAGTTACGGTGGCCGTACCGACACAGATACGCAGTATTTT.